The 16 T cell receptor beta chains reported below all come from one sample, sequenced in a study of shared clonotypes between healthy human individuals. Profiling relied on immunoSEQ multiplex PCR, and the TCRdb table lists in-frame clones only, not all of them. This sample has 1,400,000 or so clones, with roughly 98.5% found just once. The sequencing sample was made of naive CD4+ T cells sorted from blood. Subset reported: CD45RA+ positively selected. The receptors originated from a man younger than 45 in good health.

The V call is TRBV7-2, the J call TRBJ1-5, with D hard to call. The V gene's germline CDR1 is SGHTA and CDR2 FQGNSA. The CDR3 is 15 residues long. V shed 5 bases and J shed 3 bases, with 14 bases lying between them. The CDR3: CASSPARRHNQPQHF. Written as DNA, the CDR3 is TGTGCCAGCAGCCCCGCGCGGAGACACAATCAGCCCCAGCATTTT. Based on the CDR3 plus reference TRBV7-2 and TRBJ1-5, the full variable domain is GAGVSQSPSNKVTEKGKDVELRCDPISGHTALYWYRQSLGQGLEFLIYFQGNSAPDKSGLPSDRFSAERTGGSVSTLTIQRTQQEDSAVYLCASSPARRHNQPQHFGDGTRLSIL.

This chain joins TRBV5-4 and TRBJ2-7, with 8 bases aligning to TRBD2. The CDR3 runs to 18 residues. V was pared by 4 bases and J by 0 bases, with 15 bases of the junction left unmatched. The germline gives CDR1 SGHNT, CDR2 YYREEE (reference sequence). The CDR3 DNA reads TGTGCCAGCAGCCCGATCTCCGGGAGGGCCATGGGCTCCTACGAGCAGTACTTC. The encoded protein is CASSPISGRAMGSYEQYF.

The V and J genes are TRBV19 and TRBJ1-5; maybe TRBD1 (5 bases). CDR1 is LNHDA and CDR2 is SQIVND in the germline V gene (reference sequence). Trimming removed 4 bases at V and 3 bases at J, with 19 bases between. The CDR3 contains 17 residues. CDR3 in amino acids: CASSKRGRELVNQPQHF. As DNA, the CDR3 is TGTGCCAGTAGTAAGCGTGGCAGGGAACTAGTCAATCAGCCCCAGCATTTT. Supplemented by reference TRBV19 and TRBJ1-5, the full variable domain reads DGGITQSPKYLFRKEGQNVTLSCEQNLNHDAMYWYRQDPGQGLRLIYYSQIVNDFQKGDIAEGYSVSREKKESFPLTVTSAQKNPTAFYLCASSKRGRELVNQPQHFGDGTRLSIL.

The chain employs TRBV5-4 and TRBJ2-7; 9 nucleotides line up with TRBD1. With V trimmed by 4 bases and J by 6 bases, 11 bases remained unmatched. This CDR3 is 15 amino acids long. Germline V gene data show CDR1 as SGHNT and CDR2 as YYREEE (reference sequence). CDR3 in DNA: TGTGCCAGCAGCCCGACCCGGGACAGGGTTAGCGAGCAGTACTTC. Translating it yields CASSPTRDRVSEQYF.

The chain links TRBV28 to TRBJ1-1; D not certain. V gave up 8 bases and J gave up 5 bases, with 12 bases separating them. This CDR3 is 12 amino acids long. CDR1 is MDHEN, CDR2 SYDVKM, per germline. The chain's CDR3 is CASQQGGTEAFF. The CDR3 DNA reads as TGTGCCAGCCAACAAGGAGGGACTGAAGCTTTCTTT.

The gene calls are TRBV7-2 and TRBJ2-1; perhaps TRBD2 as D (7 bases). This CDR3 spans 12 amino acids. Trimming left V 1 base short and J 15 bases short, with 13 bases between. Germline CDR1 is SGHTA and CDR2 is FQGNSA. In DNA form, the CDR3 reads TGTGCCAGCAGCTTAGAGGGGGAGGGTTGGTTCTTC. Translated: CASSLEGEGWFF.

This sequence joins TRBV18 and TRBJ1-1, with D tentatively TRBD1 (6 bases). The germline CDR1 and CDR2 sequences are KGHSH and LQKENI. The CDR3 spans 12 residues. Trimming shortened V by 8 bases and J by 11 bases, and 18 bases separated the two germline ends. The CDR3: CASDGDTPGAFF. CDR3 coding DNA: TGTGCCAGCGACGGGGACACCCCAGGGGCTTTCTTT.

The CDR3 nucleotides read TGTGCCAGCAACCAAGCGGGCAGAAACGACATTCAGTACTTC. Translated, it gives CASNQAGRNDIQYF. This rearrangement joins TRBV7-8 to TRBJ2-4; weak D call: TRBD2 (6 bases). Between the trimmed V and J ends, which lost 7 bases and 8 bases, there was a span of 18 bases. The CDR3 extends over 14 amino acids. Germline CDR1 is SGHVS and CDR2 is FQNEAQ.

J is TRBJ1-5 and V is TRBV23-1; D gene uncertain. TRBV23-1 is assigned to the ORF class and has an uncertain function. V lost 5 bases and J 3 bases, leaving 14 bases between the germline ends. This CDR3 comprises 15 residues. The CDR3 sequence is CASSSPPRNNQPQHF. The CDR3 DNA reads as TGCGCCAGCAGTAGCCCCCCCCGGAACAATCAGCCCCAGCATTTT.

The chain carries TRBV29-1 and TRBJ2-2, with D perhaps matching TRBD2 (5 bases). V was trimmed by 6 bases and J by 3 bases, leaving 8 bases between them. The CDR3 sequence is 12 residues long. CDR1 is SQVTM, CDR2 ANQGSEA, per germline. The CDR3 region is CSVDGDTGELFF. The CDR3, as DNA: TGCAGCGTGGACGGGGACACCGGGGAGCTGTTTTTT.

Only one count was recorded for this clone. This chain joins TRBV11-2 and TRBJ1-1; a possible D gene is TRBD1 (5 bases). Germline CDR1 SGHAT, CDR2 FQNNGV. V was pared by 4 bases and J by 1 base, with 13 bases between. The CDR3 covers 15 residues. The CDR3 reads CASSSPGLQNTEAFF. As DNA, the CDR3 is TGTGCCAGCAGCTCACCGGGGCTTCAGAACACTGAAGCTTTCTTT.

V is TRBV28 and J is TRBJ1-1; 7 nucleotides agree with TRBD1. The CDR3 spans 13 residues. Trimming removed 5 bases from V and 7 bases from J; junction bases left unmatched: 7. Germline V gives CDR1 MDHEN, CDR2 SYDVKM. The chain's CDR3 is CASSTRDSLEAFF. CDR3 sequence (DNA): TGTGCCAGCAGTACCCGGGACAGTCTTGAAGCTTTCTTT.

The chain joins TRBV6-6 to TRBJ2-1; 8 bases match TRBD1. The germline V gene encodes CDR1 MNHNY and CDR2 SVGAGI (reference sequence). The CDR3 has 16 amino acids. After removal of 4 bases from V and 0 bases from J, the junction contained 5 bases not matched to a gene. In DNA, the CDR3 is TGTGCCAGCAGTTGGAGACAGGGGAGCTCCTACAATGAGCAGTTCTTC. Translation gives CASSWRQGSSYNEQFF.

The genes are TRBV15 and TRBJ2-7; 9 positions agree with TRBD2. CDR3 length: 13 amino acids. Germline V gene lookup returns CDR1 LNHNV and CDR2 YYDKDF (reference sequence). J was trimmed by 7 bases and V by 5 bases; bases with no gene match: 6. In DNA form, the CDR3 reads TGTGCCACCAGCCTCGCGGGAGGGGTTGAGCAGTACTTC. Its translation: CATSLAGGVEQYF.

The chain combines TRBV6-1 with TRBJ1-1; D is undetermined. The CDR3 has 13 amino acids. V lost 3 bases and J lost 1, with 6 bases in between. Germline V gene data show CDR1 as MNHNS and CDR2 as SASEGT. The CDR3 spells CASSEWENTEAFF. For the CDR3, the DNA is TGTGCCAGCAGTGAGTGGGAGAACACTGAAGCTTTCTTT.

CDR3 sequence reads: CASSATFPWGYTF. CDR3 nucleotides: TGTGCCAGTAGTGCCACCTTCCCATGGGGCTACACCTTC. The chain uses TRBV19 and TRBJ1-2; D unresolved. Between the trimmed V and J ends, which lost 5 bases and 8 bases, there was a span of 15 bases. This CDR3 is built from 13 residues. Germline V CDR1 and CDR2: LNHDA, SQIVND (reference sequence).